This TCR beta chain originates from a study of T cells after posttransplantation cyclophosphamide. The related graft donor's blood sample was taken on the day of bone marrow donation. This clone occurred many times. Its antigen is not identified. This table comes from immunoSEQ multiplex PCR, and its TCRdb copy is limited to in-frame clones, with some not included. The repertoire consists of approximately 27,000 clones, none detected only once. Study findings and constraints: Later post-transplant blood repertoires were often dominated by donor CD8+ memory clones. After PTCy, TRB diversity resembled that of CNI/methotrexate controls. Tissue-infiltrating T cells from skin or gut overlapped little with blood T cells.

From germline, CDR1 is MDHEN and CDR2 SYDVKM. The CDR3 sequence is 15 residues long. V shed 7 bases, J shed 2 bases, and the junction held 6 bases outside the gene matches. The rearrangement uses TRBV28 and TRBJ1-1; the match to TRBD1 covers 11 bases. Sequenced material: PBMCs. This sequence originates from a man aged 50-60 years in good health, CMV-negative, and a related stem cell transplant donor. The CDR3 loop reads CASTGQGAGNTEAFF. In DNA, the CDR3 is TGTGCCAGCACCGGACAGGGGGCAGGAAACACTGAAGCTTTCTTT.